Included here is one T cell receptor beta chain sequence, with context. Which antigen it targets is not known. There are no base qualities to consult, and no much larger clone falls within one base. TCRdb shows the sequencer as Illumina HiSeq 2500. Quantitative 5'-RACE with molecular barcodes was the method used to prepare the TCR beta libraries. The paper's processing steps were these. A new computational method based on a probabilistic model of VDJ rearrangement was used to identify disease-linked TCR variants. The public reads were run again by TCRdb, first through fastp at Q25 and then through MiXCR, and only productive beta chains were kept. Identical CDR3 protein sequences are pooled into one entry, listed with their most common genes and DNA. These V and J calls rely on TCRdb rather than the paper's analysis. This sample comprises 150,000 to 200,000 distinct CDR3 sequences, approximately 10% of them detected only once. The ten largest clones add up to roughly 28% of the sample.

This sample is drawn from a study of CD8 T cells in ankylosing spondylitis (dated by TCRdb to 2016 to 2017). About the investigation overall: To find TCR variants linked to disease, the study profiled T cell receptor beta repertoires in ankylosing spondylitis patients and healthy donors. The whole study cohort included 108 healthy donors and roughly 24 ankylosing spondylitis patients. Peripheral blood samples were taken, and synovial fluid was additionally collected from ankylosing spondylitis patients. General study outcomes and caveats: Blood from ankylosing spondylitis patients appeared to be characterized by a TCR beta motif composed of about eight highly homologous amino acid variants. Some motif variants were previously reported in synovial fluid and blood of reactive arthritis patients, suggesting common disease-initiation mechanisms. The disease-linked clones were reported as significantly enriched in matched synovial fluid samples from ankylosing spondylitis patients. A CD8+ phenotype was shown by the disease-linked clones, which were found at relatively low frequencies in peripheral blood.

Ends trimmed: V by 5 bases, J by 1 base; bases unmatched to a gene: 10. In the germline V gene (reference sequence), CDR1 corresponds to MNHEY and CDR2 to SMNVEV. The cysteine opens and the phenylalanine closes a CDR3 of 16 amino acids. The CDR3 DNA has 48 bases and is translated from base 1. The sequence was collected from a male donor with ankylosing spondylitis or in good health (not recorded which). Specimen: blood, either unsorted or a sorted T cell fraction (not recorded which). This sequence uses TRBV27 and TRBJ1-1, with 7 middle bases fitting TRBD1. Here is the DNA: TGTGCCAGCAGTAAGTTGGTGGACAGGACGAACACTGAAGCTTTCTTT. This gives the protein CASSKLVDRTNTEAFF.